These 9 T cell receptor beta chains were all obtained from the same sample, sequenced in a study of response to subunit inactivated influenza vaccine (dated by TCRdb to 2016 to 2018). Library preparation employed RT-PCR. The sample was run on an Illumina HiSeq 2500. Clones were called with MiXCR by TCRdb after fastp trimmed the public reads at Q25, and only in-frame beta chains were retained. Identical CDR3 protein sequences are pooled into one entry, listed with their most common genes and DNA. The sample data list approximately 310,000 distinct CDR3 sequences, and 20% to 25% of these were observed just once. The leading ten clones occupy 10% of the sample. The sequenced sample was PBMCs from blood, obtained approximately 20 months after vaccination. These receptors all stem from a man between 50 and 70 years old who received an inactivated influenza vaccine. Donor details come from another sample of the same person, matched by shared clones.

The chain couples TRBV20-1 to TRBJ1-5; D call uncertain. Trimming removed 2 bases at V and 8 bases at J, with 19 bases between. Germline loops: CDR1 DFQATT, CDR2 SNEGSKA (reference sequence). This CDR3 is 15 amino acids long. CDR3 region: CSARPTGRSQEPQHF. The CDR3 DNA reads TGCAGTGCTAGACCCACGGGGAGGTCCCAGGAGCCCCAGCATTTT.

This clonotype has ten or more counts. The genes are TRBV20-1 and TRBJ2-1; 10 positions agree with TRBD2. Germline V lookup: CDR1 DFQATT, CDR2 SNEGSKA (reference sequence). The CDR3 has 15 amino acids. With V trimmed by 0 bases and J by 8 bases, 7 bases remained unmatched. CDR3 sequence reads: CSARDAQRGGDEQFF. The DNA of the CDR3 is TGCAGTGCTAGAGATGCCCAGCGGGGGGGCGATGAGCAGTTCTTC.

V is TRBV14 and J is TRBJ2-1; the D gene is possibly TRBD2 (6 bases). The germline V and J ends were trimmed by 3 bases and 4 bases, with 13 bases remaining between them. The CDR3 consists of 15 residues. Germline loops: CDR1 SGHDN, CDR2 FVKESK. CDR3 in DNA: TGTGCCAGCAGCCAGGCCCTAGGAGGGTACAATGAGCAGTTCTTC. Its protein product is CASSQALGGYNEQFF.

A few counts support this clonotype. This chain links TRBV28 with TRBJ1-3; D is undetermined. Germline loops: CDR1 MDHEN, CDR2 SYDVKM. CDR3 length: 11 residues. The ends were cut back, 4 bases at V and 4 bases at J, with 2 bases in the middle. The CDR3, as DNA: TGTGCCAGCAGTTGGGGAAACACCATATATTTT. Translated: CASSWGNTIYF.

The chain employs TRBV7-2 and TRBJ2-3, with TRBD1 matching over 7 bases. The junction had 8 bases not matched to a gene; V was cut back by 1 base and J by 4 bases. The CDR3 spans 16 residues. Germline V gives CDR1 SGHTA, CDR2 FQGNSA. CDR3 protein: CASSLVGGHRADTQYF. DNA for the CDR3: TGTGCCAGCAGCTTAGTAGGGGGCCACCGGGCAGATACGCAGTATTTT.

About this clonotype: A much larger clone is a single base away; this may be a read error. The chain joins TRBV3-1 to TRBJ2-1, with D possibly being TRBD2 (5 bases). Trimming removed 1 base at V and 2 bases at J, with 9 bases between. Germline V gives CDR1 LGHDT, CDR2 YNNKEL (reference sequence). CDR3 length equals 15 residues. The CDR3 bases are TGTGCCAGCAGCCAAGGACTAACGGCCTACAATGAGCAGTTCTTC. This encodes CASSQGLTAYNEQFF.

The genes are TRBV9 and TRBJ2-7; 9 nucleotides agree with TRBD1. CDR1 is SGDLS, CDR2 YYNGEE, per germline. The CDR3 sequence is 15 residues long. V trimming: 3 bases; J trimming: 4 bases; junction bases outside the gene matches: 8. CDR3 sequence reads: CASSAGQGQPYEQYF. The CDR3 DNA reads as TGTGCCAGCAGCGCGGGACAGGGTCAACCTTACGAGCAGTACTTC.

This clonotype has only a few counts. J is TRBJ2-1 and V is TRBV10-2; D may be TRBD1 or TRBD2 (5 bases each). CDR3 size: 20 residues. V lost 3 bases and J lost 0, with 24 bases in between. Germline assignment: CDR1 WSHSY and CDR2 SAAADI. The CDR3, as DNA: TGCGCCAGCAGTGAAAGTAGGAGAGGGGCGAAACAGAGCTCCTACAATGAGCAGTTCTTC. Translating it yields CASSESRRGAKQSSYNEQFF.

This clonotype was observed at least ten times. J is TRBJ1-6 and V is TRBV20-1; tentatively, D is TRBD1 (5 bases). V was shortened by 0 bases and J by 4 bases, with 19 bases between the two germline ends. Germline V gene data show CDR1 as DFQATT and CDR2 as SNEGSKA (reference sequence). The CDR3 length is 18 residues. The DNA for the CDR3 is TGCAGTGCTAGAGACCCAAAACGACAGACGATATATAATTCACCCCTCCACTTT. Translation: CSARDPKRQTIYNSPLHF.